These T cell receptor beta chains were read from a single sample in a study of T-cell reconstitution after alpha-beta-depleted transplantation in children. TCRdb redid the calling of the PCR reads with MiXCR, one entry per CDR3 protein. This table holds more than 60,000 distinct CDR3 sequences, 7.3% found once. The sequencing used PBMCs from the stem cell graft donor, collected from the stem cell graft. The receptors were gathered from a human donor who donated a stem cell graft to a child with acute lymphoblastic leukemia. Each CDR3 is given with its conserved first and last residue. The D gene is left open where the match is weak. A clone size is listed for some rows: how often the clone was seen (once, few, many), or a class if it is expanded.

D,V,size,J,DNA,CDR3
-,TRBV28,-,TRBJ2-3,TGTGCCAGCAGTTTCTCCGGGCGGTCCACAGATACGCAGTATTTT,CASSFSGRSTDTQYF
-,TRBV6-5,many,TRBJ1-4,TGTGCCAGCAGGGGACGGGGGGCGCTGGATGAAAAACTGTTTTTT,CASRGRGALDEKLFF
-,TRBV5-4,many,TRBJ2-3,TGTGCCAGCAGCTTGGCCGGAAAAGAGCTTAATACGCAGTATTTT,CASSLAGKELNTQYF
TRBD1,TRBV29-1,many,TRBJ2-1,TGCAGCGGGAGGGGACAGGGGACCTACAATGAGCAGTTCTTC,CSGRGQGTYNEQFF
TRBD1,TRBV7-3,many,TRBJ2-2,TGTGCCAGCAGCTACCGGACAGGGCTGGGAACCGGGGAGCTGTTTTTT,CASSYRTGLGTGELFF
TRBD1,TRBV5-1,many,TRBJ1-6,TGCGCCAGCAGCTTGGGGGGACAGGCGAATAATTCACCCCTCCACTTT,CASSLGGQANNSPLHF
-,TRBV5-3,-,TRBJ1-5,TGTGCCAGAAGCCCCTTCGGTAATCAGCCCCAGCATTTT,CARSPFGNQPQHF
TRBD1,TRBV24-1,many,TRBJ2-2,TGTGCCACCAGTGATTTGCATGGGGGACAGGGGGCCGTACACGGGGAGCTGTTTTTT,CATSDLHGGQGAVHGELFF
TRBD1,TRBV7-9,-,TRBJ2-7,TGTGCCAGCAGCTCCACCGGGACAGCCTACGAGCAGTACTTC,CASSSTGTAYEQYF
TRBD1,TRBV27,many,TRBJ2-5,TGTGCCAGCAGTTCCCGGACAGGGCTAGAGACCCAGTACTTC,CASSSRTGLETQYF
-,TRBV7-2,many,TRBJ1-1,TGTGCCAGCAGCCGAACTGGGGGGGTGAACACTGAAGCTTTCTTT,CASSRTGGVNTEAFF
TRBD1,TRBV20-1,many,TRBJ2-3,TGCAGTGCTAGTCCTCCGGACAGGGAGAGCACAGATACGCAGTATTTT,CSASPPDRESTDTQYF
-,TRBV6-5,many,TRBJ2-2,TGTGCCAGCAGTTACTCGGCCGGCCCCGGGGAGCTGTTTTTT,CASSYSAGPGELFF
-,TRBV7-2,few,TRBJ1-6,TGTGCCAGCAGCTCCCTGAGCTATAATTCACCCCTCCACTTT,CASSSLSYNSPLHF
-,TRBV27,-,TRBJ2-1,TGTGCCAGCAGTTTATCTCCTGTTTCCTACAATGAGCAGTTCTTC,CASSLSPVSYNEQFF
-,TRBV6-1,many,TRBJ1-2,TGTGCCAGCAGTCGAATGGGGGGCGCGGAGGGCTACACCTTC,CASSRMGGAEGYTF
TRBD2,TRBV29-1,many,TRBJ2-2,TGCAGCGTTGAGGGGGGGGAGAGAAACACCGGGGAGCTGTTTTTT,CSVEGGERNTGELFF
TRBD2,TRBV29-1,many,TRBJ2-4,TGCAGCGTACGGGGGGGGGACATTCAGTACTTC,CSVRGGDIQYF